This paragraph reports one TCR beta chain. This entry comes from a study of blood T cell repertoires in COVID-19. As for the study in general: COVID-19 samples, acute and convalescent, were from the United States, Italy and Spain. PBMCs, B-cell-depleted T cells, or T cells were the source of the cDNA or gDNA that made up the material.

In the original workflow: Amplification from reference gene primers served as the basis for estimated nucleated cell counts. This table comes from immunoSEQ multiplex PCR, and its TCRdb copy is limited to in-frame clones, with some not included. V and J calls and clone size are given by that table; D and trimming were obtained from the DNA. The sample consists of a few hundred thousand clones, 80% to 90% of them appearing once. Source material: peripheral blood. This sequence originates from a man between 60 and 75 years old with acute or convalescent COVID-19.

This CDR3 is CASSPRGTTNEKLFF. For the CDR3, the DNA is TGTGCCAGCAGTCCTAGGGGGACAACTAATGAAAAACTGTTTTTT. The V and J genes are TRBV27 and TRBJ1-4, with a tentative D call TRBD1 (6 bases). Germline values: CDR1 MNHEY, CDR2 SMNVEV (reference sequence). This CDR3 has 15 amino acids. Deletions cut 5 bases from V and 0 bases from J, with 10 bases between.